Listed here is a single TCR beta chain. Clones were sequenced by immunoSEQ multiplex PCR, and TCRdb holds only the in-frame ones, with some missing. The sample holds roughly 200,000 clones, 85% seen once. The sample is drawn from a study of blood T cell repertoires in COVID-19. This CDR3 region has 15 residues. In germline, CDR1 is SGHDT, CDR2 YYEEEE. Trimming left V 5 bases short and J 2 bases short, with 13 bases between. The specimen was peripheral blood. The rearrangement links TRBV5-6 to TRBJ1-4; D possibly corresponds to TRBD1 (5 bases). The receptor was derived from a woman older than 75 with acute or convalescent COVID-19. Here the CDR3 DNA reads TGTGCCAGCAGTAGGGAAGGGGATACTAATGAAAAACTGTTTTTT. It encodes CASSREGDTNEKLFF.